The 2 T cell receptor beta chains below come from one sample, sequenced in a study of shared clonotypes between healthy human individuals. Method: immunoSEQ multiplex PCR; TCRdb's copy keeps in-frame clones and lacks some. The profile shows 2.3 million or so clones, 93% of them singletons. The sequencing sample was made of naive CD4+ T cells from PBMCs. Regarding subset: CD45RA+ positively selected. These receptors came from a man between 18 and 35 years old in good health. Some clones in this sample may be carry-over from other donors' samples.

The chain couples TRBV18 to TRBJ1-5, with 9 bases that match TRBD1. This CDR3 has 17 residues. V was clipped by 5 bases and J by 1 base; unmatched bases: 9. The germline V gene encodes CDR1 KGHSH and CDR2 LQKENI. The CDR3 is CASSIDRGRNSNQPQHF. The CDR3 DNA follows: TGTGCCAGCTCAATCGACAGGGGGAGGAACAGCAATCAGCCCCAGCATTTT.

The CDR3 loop is CAWSETANEKLFF. The CDR3 region has the DNA TGTGCCTGGAGTGAGACAGCTAATGAAAAACTGTTTTTT. This chain uses TRBV30 with TRBJ1-4; a weak D match, TRBD1 (5 bases). Germline CDR1 and CDR2: GTSNPN and SVGIG (reference sequence). Trimming cost V 1 base and J 3 bases, with 6 bases left between them. CDR3 length equals 13 residues.